This TCR beta chain was identified in a study of molecular identifiers for immune sequencing clone quantification. In TCRdb, the PCR reads were re-called with MiXCR into one record per CDR3 protein. The table lists 90,000 to 120,000 distinct CDR3 sequences, roughly a third of them singletons. V was cut by 1 base and J by 3 bases, with 10 bases left in between. In germline, CDR1 is MNHEY, CDR2 SVGEGT. This CDR3 is 15 amino acids long. Sequenced material: naive CD8+ T cells from blood, with Jurkat cell RNA spiked in. The subset was: FACS-sorted CD8+CD4-CCR7+CD45RA+ naive T cells. V gene TRBV6-2 or TRBV6-3 combines with J gene TRBJ1-5; D gene unclear. The sequence derives from a human donor in good health. Some libraries in this study had Jurkat cell RNA spiked in. CDR3 region: CASSYFMGNNQPQHF. CDR3 nucleotides: TGTGCCAGCAGTTACTTCATGGGCAACAATCAGCCCCAGCATTTT.